This T cell receptor (beta chain) came from a study of blood T cells in healthy people across ages. General study findings and limits: TCR beta diversity was tightly associated with the proportion of naive T cells. Per-million-T-cell TCR beta diversity fell roughly linearly with age.

The people who gave samples were healthy Caucasians from Russia, aged roughly 6 to 100. Details on this clonotype: What it binds is unknown.

Primed by a sample-barcoded 5' primer and a J-beta primer mix, a second PCR proceeded for about 7 to 12 cycles. The template-switch adaptor, which had 12 random nucleotides, put a tag on each cDNA molecule. TCRdb redid the calling of the 5' RACE reads with MiXCR, one entry per CDR3 protein. The sample includes about 970,000 distinct CDR3 sequences, 51% of them seen just once. Germline CDR1 reads MGHDK; CDR2 reads SYGVNS. The CDR3 sequence is 14 residues long. The trim removed 6 bases at V and 6 bases at J, leaving 4 bases unmatched. The clonotype originates from a woman aged 55-69 years in good health. Sequencing was done on a sample of blood. The genes are TRBV25-1 and TRBJ1-6; 8 bases match TRBD1. CDR3 in amino acids: CASRNRGTNSPLHF. CDR3 coding DNA: TGTGCCAGCAGGAACAGGGGGACTAATTCACCCCTCCACTTT.